This T cell receptor beta chain was captured in a study of shared clonotypes between healthy human individuals. Overall study results and limits: Non-shared clonotypes showed lower generation probabilities than clonotypes common to all four donors.

The V gene lost 5 bases and the J gene lost 8 bases, with 7 bases spanning the gap. There are 11 residues in the CDR3. Germline V gene lookup returns CDR1 SNHLY and CDR2 FYNNEI. Only Caucasian adults living in Nashville, Tennessee served as donors. As for this clone: What it binds is not known.

Assay execution proceeded at the deep level. The protocol was immunoSEQ multiplex PCR, while the TCRdb copy is restricted to in-frame clones and leaves out a portion. The profile shows 110,000 or so clones, about 62% of them singletons. Sequencing was performed on memory CD8+ T cells sorted from blood. Subset noted: CD45RO+ cells pooled with CCR7-negative TemRA cells. The chain recombines TRBV2 with TRBJ2-1, with no clear D. This receptor was taken from a woman in her twenties or thirties in good health. The CDR3 DNA sequence: TGTGCCAGCAGTCCGTGGGATGAGCAGTTCTTC. This codes for CASSPWDEQFF.